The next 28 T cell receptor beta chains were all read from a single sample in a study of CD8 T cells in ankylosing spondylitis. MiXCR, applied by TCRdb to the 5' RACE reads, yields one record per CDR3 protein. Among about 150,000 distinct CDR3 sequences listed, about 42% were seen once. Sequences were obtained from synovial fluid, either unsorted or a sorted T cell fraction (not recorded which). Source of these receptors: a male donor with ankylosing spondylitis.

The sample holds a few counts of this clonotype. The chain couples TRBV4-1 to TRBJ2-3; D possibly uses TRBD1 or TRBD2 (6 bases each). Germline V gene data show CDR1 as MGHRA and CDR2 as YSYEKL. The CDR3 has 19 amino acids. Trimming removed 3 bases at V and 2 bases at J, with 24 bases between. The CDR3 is CASSHPESLRGLITDTQYF. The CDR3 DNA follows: TGCGCCAGCAGCCATCCCGAGTCCCTACGGGGGCTTATCACAGATACGCAGTATTTT.

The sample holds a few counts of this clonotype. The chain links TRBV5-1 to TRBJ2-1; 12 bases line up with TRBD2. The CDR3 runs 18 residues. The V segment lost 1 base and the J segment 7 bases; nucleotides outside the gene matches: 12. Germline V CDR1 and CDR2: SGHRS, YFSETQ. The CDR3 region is CASSLLAGGLRGKNEQFF. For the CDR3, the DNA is TGCGCCAGCAGCTTGCTAGCGGGGGGGCTCCGTGGTAAAAATGAGCAGTTCTTC.

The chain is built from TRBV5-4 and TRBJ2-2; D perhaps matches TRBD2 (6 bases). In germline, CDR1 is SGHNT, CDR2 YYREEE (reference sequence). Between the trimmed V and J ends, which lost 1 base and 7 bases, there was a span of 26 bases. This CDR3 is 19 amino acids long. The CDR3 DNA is TGTGCCAGCAGCTTGTTCCTGGGCGGGACCTACCCTGGGTTCGGGGAGCTGTTTTTT. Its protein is CASSLFLGGTYPGFGELFF.

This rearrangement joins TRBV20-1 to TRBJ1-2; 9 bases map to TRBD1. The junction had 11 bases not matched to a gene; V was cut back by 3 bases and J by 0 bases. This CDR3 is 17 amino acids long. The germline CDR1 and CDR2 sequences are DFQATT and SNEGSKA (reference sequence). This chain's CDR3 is CSARHRGRIQSNYGYTF. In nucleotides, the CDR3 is TGCAGTGCTAGGCACAGGGGGCGCATACAATCTAACTATGGCTACACCTTC.

The CDR3, as DNA: TGCAGTGCTAGACCCGGGACAGGGGTTACTGAAGCTTTCTTT. Its protein is CSARPGTGVTEAFF. The V and J genes are TRBV20-1 and TRBJ1-1; 10 bases map to TRBD1. The length of the CDR3 is 14 residues. The trim removed 2 bases at V and 5 bases at J, leaving 5 bases unmatched. Per germline, CDR1 DFQATT and CDR2 SNEGSKA (reference sequence).

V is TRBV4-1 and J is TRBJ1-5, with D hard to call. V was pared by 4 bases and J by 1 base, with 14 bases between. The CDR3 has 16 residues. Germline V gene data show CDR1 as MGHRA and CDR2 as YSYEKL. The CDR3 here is CASSLRLQRSNQPQHF. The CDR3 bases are TGCGCCAGCAGCCTCCGCCTCCAGCGAAGCAATCAGCCCCAGCATTTT.

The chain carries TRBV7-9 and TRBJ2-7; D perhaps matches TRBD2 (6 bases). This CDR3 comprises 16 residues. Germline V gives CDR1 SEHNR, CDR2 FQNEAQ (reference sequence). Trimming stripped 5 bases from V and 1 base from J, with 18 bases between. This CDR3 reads CASSPTLRDSSYEQYF. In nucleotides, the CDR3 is TGTGCCAGCAGCCCTACTTTACGGGACTCGTCCTACGAGCAGTACTTC.

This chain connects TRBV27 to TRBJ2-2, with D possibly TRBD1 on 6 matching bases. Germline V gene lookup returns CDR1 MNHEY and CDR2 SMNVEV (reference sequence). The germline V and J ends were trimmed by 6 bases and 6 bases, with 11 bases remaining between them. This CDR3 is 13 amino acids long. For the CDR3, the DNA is TGTGCCAGCAGCCTCACAGGGTCCGGGGAGCTGTTTTTT. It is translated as CASSLTGSGELFF.

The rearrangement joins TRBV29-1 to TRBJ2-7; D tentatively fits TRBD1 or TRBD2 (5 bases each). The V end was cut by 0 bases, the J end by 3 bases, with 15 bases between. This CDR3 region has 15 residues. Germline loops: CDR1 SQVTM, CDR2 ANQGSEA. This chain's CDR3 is CSVEDPRDDDYEQYF. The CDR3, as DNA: TGCAGCGTTGAAGATCCCAGGGACGATGACTACGAGCAGTACTTC.

The CDR3 DNA sequence: TGTGCCAGCAGCTTAACCGGGTACGGCACTGAAGCTTTCTTT. It specifies CASSLTGYGTEAFF. The chain is built from TRBV7-3 and TRBJ1-1, with unresolved D. V was trimmed by 0 bases and J by 4 bases, leaving 9 bases between them. Germline V lookup: CDR1 SGHTA, CDR2 FQGTGA. This CDR3 comprises 14 residues.

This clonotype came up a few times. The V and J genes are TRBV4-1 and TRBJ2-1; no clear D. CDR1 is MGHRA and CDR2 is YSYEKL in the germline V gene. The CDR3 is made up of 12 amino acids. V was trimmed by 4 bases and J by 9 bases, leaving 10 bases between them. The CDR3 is CASSPQDGEQFF. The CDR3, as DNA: TGCGCCAGCAGCCCCCAGGACGGTGAGCAGTTCTTC.

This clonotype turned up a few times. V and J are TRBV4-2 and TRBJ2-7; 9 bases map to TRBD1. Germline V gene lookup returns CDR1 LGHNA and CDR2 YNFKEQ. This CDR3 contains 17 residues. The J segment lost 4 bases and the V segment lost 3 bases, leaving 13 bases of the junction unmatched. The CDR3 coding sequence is TGTGCCAGCAGCCAGCTAGGGGCGGGACAGGGTTTGTACGAGCAGTACTTC. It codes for CASSQLGAGQGLYEQYF.

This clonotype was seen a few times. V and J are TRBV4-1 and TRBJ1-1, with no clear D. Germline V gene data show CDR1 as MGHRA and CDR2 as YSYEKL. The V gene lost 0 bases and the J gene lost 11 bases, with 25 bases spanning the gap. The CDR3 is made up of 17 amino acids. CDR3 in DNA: TGCGCCAGCAGCCAAGATTTCGGGAGGATACTTACTTGGAGGGCTTTCTTT. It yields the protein CASSQDFGRILTWRAFF.

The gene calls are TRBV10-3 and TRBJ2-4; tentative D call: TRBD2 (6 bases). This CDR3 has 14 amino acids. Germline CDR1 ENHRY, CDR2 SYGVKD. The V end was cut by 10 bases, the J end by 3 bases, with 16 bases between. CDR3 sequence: CATASGLVKNIQYF. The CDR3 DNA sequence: TGTGCCACCGCGAGCGGGCTAGTCAAAAACATTCAGTACTTC.

The CDR3 protein is CASRGLGSTDTQYF. CDR3 bases: TGTGCCAGCAGGGGACTGGGGAGCACAGATACGCAGTATTTT. This sequence joins TRBV14 and TRBJ2-3, with TRBD2 as a possible D gene (6 bases). Per the germline V gene, CDR1 is SGHDN and CDR2 is FVKESK. CDR3 length: 14 amino acids. V was trimmed by 6 bases and J by 0 bases, leaving 10 bases between them.

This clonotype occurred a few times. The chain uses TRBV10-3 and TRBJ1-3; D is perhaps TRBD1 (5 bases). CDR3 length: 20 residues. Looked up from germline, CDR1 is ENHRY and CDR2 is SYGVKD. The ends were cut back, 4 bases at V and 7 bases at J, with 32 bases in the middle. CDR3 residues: CAISVWGPGPILIFENTIYF. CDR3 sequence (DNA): TGTGCCATCAGTGTTTGGGGACCGGGACCCATCCTCATCTTTGAGAACACCATATATTTT.

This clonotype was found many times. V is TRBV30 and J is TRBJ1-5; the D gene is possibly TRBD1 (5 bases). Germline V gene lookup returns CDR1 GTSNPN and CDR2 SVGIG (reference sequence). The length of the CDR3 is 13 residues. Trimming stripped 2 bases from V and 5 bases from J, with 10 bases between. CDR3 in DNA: TGTGCCTGGAGTAGGCAGGGCGATCAGCCCCAGCATTTT. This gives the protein CAWSRQGDQPQHF.

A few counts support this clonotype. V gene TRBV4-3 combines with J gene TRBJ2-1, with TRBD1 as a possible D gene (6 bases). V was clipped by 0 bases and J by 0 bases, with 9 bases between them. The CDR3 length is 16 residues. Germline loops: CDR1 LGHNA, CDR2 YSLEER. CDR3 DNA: TGCGCCAGCAGCCAAGATTTGGGACACTCCTACAATGAGCAGTTCTTC. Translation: CASSQDLGHSYNEQFF.

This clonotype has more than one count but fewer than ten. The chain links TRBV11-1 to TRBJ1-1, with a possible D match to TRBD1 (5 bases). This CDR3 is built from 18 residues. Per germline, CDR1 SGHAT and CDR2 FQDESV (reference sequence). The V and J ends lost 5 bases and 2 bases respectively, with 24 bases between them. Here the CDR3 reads CASSPLFGTQIVNTEAFF. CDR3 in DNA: TGTGCCAGCAGCCCCCTCTTCGGGACCCAGATCGTCAACACTGAAGCTTTCTTT.

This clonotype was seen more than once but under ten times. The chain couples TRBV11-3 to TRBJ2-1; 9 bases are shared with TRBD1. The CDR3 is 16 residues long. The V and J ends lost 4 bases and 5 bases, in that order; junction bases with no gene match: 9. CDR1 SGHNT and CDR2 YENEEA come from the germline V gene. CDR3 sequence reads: CASSSYSGQGDNEQFF. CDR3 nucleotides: TGTGCCAGCAGCTCCTATTCGGGACAGGGTGACAATGAGCAGTTCTTC.

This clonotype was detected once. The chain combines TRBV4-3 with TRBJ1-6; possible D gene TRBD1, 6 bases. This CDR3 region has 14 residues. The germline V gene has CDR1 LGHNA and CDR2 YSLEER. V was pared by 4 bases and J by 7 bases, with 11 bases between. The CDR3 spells CASSPDRENSPLHF. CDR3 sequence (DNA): TGCGCCAGCAGCCCGGACAGAGAGAATTCACCCCTCCACTTT.

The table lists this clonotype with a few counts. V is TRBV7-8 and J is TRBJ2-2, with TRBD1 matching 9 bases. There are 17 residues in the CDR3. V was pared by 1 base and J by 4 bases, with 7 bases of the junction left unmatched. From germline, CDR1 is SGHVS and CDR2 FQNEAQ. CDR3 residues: CASSLEKTGGGTGELFF. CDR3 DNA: TGTGCCAGCAGCTTAGAGAAGACAGGGGGAGGCACCGGGGAGCTGTTTTTT. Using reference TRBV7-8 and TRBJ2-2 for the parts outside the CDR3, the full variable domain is GAGVSQSPRYKVAKRGQDVALRCDPISGHVSLFWYQQALGQGPEFLTYFQNEAQLDKSGLPSDRFFAERPEGSVSTLKIQRTQQEDSAVYLCASSLEKTGGGTGELFFGEGSRLTVL.

This chain's CDR3 is CASSLIELVVDEQFF. Written as DNA, the CDR3 is TGTGCCAGCAGCTTAATCGAACTAGTGGTTGATGAGCAGTTCTTC. This chain uses TRBV7-3 with TRBJ2-1, with D possibly matching TRBD2 (5 bases). CDR3 length: 15 amino acids. Germline CDR1 reads SGHTA; CDR2 reads FQGTGA. V lost 1 base and J 8 bases, leaving 15 bases between the germline ends.

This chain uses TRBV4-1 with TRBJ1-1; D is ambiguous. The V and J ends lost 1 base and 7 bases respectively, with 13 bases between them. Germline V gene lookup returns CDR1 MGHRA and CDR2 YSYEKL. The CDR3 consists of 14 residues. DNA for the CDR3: TGCGCCAGCAGCCAAGTACGGGGAACGGATGAAGCTTTCTTT. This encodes CASSQVRGTDEAFF.

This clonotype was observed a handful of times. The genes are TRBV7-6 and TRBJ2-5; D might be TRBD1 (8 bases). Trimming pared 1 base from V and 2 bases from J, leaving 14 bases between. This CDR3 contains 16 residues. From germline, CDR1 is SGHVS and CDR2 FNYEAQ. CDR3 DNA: TGTGCCAGCAGCTTAGTAAACAGGGGGGGTCAAGAGACCCAGTACTTC. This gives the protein CASSLVNRGGQETQYF.

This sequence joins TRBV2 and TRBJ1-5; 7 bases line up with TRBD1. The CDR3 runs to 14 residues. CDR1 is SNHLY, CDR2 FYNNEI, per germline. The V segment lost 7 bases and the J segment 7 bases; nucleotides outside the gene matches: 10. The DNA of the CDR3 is TGTGCCAGCACCCAGGGGGAGGGTGGCCAGCCCCAGCATTTT. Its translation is CASTQGEGGQPQHF.

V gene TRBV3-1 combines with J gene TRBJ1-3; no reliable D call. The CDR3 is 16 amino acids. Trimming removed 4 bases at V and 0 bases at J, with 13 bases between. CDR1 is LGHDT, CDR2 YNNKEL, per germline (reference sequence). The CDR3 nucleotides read TGTGCCAGCAGCCTACGGCCGGGCTACTCTGGAAACACCATATATTTT. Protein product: CASSLRPGYSGNTIYF.

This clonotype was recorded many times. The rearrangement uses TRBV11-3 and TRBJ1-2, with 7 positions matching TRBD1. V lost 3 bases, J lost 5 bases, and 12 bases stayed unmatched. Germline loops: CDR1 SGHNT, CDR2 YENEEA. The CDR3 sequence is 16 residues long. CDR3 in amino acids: CASSFQGDSALYGYTF. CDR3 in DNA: TGTGCCAGCAGCTTTCAAGGGGACAGCGCGCTTTATGGCTACACCTTC.